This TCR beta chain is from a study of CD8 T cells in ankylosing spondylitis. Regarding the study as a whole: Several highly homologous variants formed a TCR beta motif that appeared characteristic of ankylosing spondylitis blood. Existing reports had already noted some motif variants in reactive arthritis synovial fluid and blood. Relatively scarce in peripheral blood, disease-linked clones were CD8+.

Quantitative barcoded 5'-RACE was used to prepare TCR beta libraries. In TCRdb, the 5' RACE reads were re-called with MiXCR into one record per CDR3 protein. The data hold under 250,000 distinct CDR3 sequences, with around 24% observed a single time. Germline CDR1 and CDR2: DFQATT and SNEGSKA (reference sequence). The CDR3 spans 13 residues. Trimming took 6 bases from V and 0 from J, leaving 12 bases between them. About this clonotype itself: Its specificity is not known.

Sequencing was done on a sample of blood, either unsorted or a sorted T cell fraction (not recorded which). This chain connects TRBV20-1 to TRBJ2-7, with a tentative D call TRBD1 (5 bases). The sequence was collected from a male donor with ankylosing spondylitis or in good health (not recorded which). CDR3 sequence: CSAVGRVSYEQYF. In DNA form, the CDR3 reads TGCAGTGCAGTGGGCAGGGTCTCCTACGAGCAGTACTTC.